These 25 T cell receptor beta chains were all obtained from the same sample, sequenced in a study of blood T cell repertoires in COVID-19. TCRdb's copy holds only in-frame clones and misses some; the assay was immunoSEQ multiplex PCR. Here the sample spans approximately 350,000 clones, approximately 86% being singletons. The specimen sequenced was peripheral blood. These TCRs come from a woman aged 55-69 years with COVID-19, enrolled during active disease.

The chain couples TRBV9 to TRBJ2-7; D unresolved. Trimming pared 3 bases from V and 0 bases from J, leaving 7 bases between. The germline gives CDR1 SGDLS, CDR2 YYNGEE. The CDR3 is made up of 13 amino acids. The CDR3 DNA reads as TGTGCCAGCAGCGCAGGCAGCTCCTACGAGCAGTACTTC. This sequence encodes CASSAGSSYEQYF. The whole variable domain, filled in from reference TRBV9 and TRBJ2-7, reads DSGVTQTPKHLITATGQRVTLRCSPRSGDLSVYWYQQSLDQGLQFLIQYYNGEERAKGNILERFSAQQFPDLHSELNLSSLELGDSALYFCASSAGSSYEQYFGPGTRLTVT.

The chain combines TRBV6-1 with TRBJ1-2; D perhaps matches TRBD1 (6 bases). This CDR3 is 17 amino acids long. Germline-derived CDR1 and CDR2 are MNHNS and SASEGT. V gave up 0 bases and J gave up 8 bases, with 22 bases separating them. The CDR3 bases are TGTGCCAGCAGTGAAGCGTATTCCCTCGCGGGGGCCGGCGGCTACACCTTC. This encodes CASSEAYSLAGAGGYTF.

This chain joins TRBV12-5 and TRBJ1-2; 7 bases map to TRBD1. With 7 bases clipped from V and 2 bases from J, the junction kept 7 bases outside the gene matches. The CDR3 has 14 residues. Looked up from germline, CDR1 is LGHNT and CDR2 is FRNRAP. This CDR3 is CASADRTRNYGYTF. CDR3 DNA: TGTGCTAGTGCGGACAGGACCAGAAACTATGGCTACACCTTC.

The chain carries TRBV19 and TRBJ1-2; TRBD1 matches 9 bases. CDR1 and CDR2 (germline): LNHDA, SQIVND (reference sequence). The CDR3 has 16 amino acids. The ends lost 10 bases at V and 0 bases at J; junction bases unmatched: 12. The CDR3 here is CATTLDRGVSNYGYTF. The CDR3 coding sequence is TGTGCCACCACCTTGGACAGGGGAGTATCTAACTATGGCTACACCTTC.

V usage is TRBV21-1 and J usage is TRBJ2-5; whether TRBD1, the table's D call, matches the DNA was not checked. TRBV21-1 constitutes a pseudogene. CDR3 length equals 16 residues. CDR3 sequence (DNA): TGTGCCAGCAGCAAGGGGACAGGGGGCCCTCAAGAGACCCAGTACTTC. It specifies CASSKGTGGPQETQYF.

V usage is TRBV10-3 and J usage is TRBJ2-3; TRBD2 matches 12 bases. In germline, CDR1 is ENHRY, CDR2 SYGVKD. This CDR3 is built from 16 residues. V lost 3 bases and J lost 0; bases outside the gene matches: 1. CDR3 in amino acids: CAISDGLAGSTDTQYF. The CDR3 nucleotides are TGTGCCATCAGTGACGGACTAGCGGGGAGCACAGATACGCAGTATTTT.

This chain links TRBV5-1 with TRBJ1-2; D remains ambiguous. The CDR3 is 14 amino acids. Per the germline V gene, CDR1 is SGHRS and CDR2 is YFSETQ. Trimming left V 0 bases short and J 2 bases short, with 8 bases between. CDR3 sequence reads: CASSLGPGNYGYTF. CDR3 nucleotide sequence: TGCGCCAGCAGCTTGGGGCCGGGGAACTATGGCTACACCTTC.

This chain links TRBV2 with TRBJ2-5, with D possibly matching TRBD2 (6 bases). CDR3 length equals 15 residues. Trimming took off 4 bases at V and 9 bases at J, with 21 bases between the two ends. Germline V CDR1 and CDR2: SNHLY, FYNNEI. For the CDR3, the DNA is TGTGCCAGCAGTGCACCGGGGGACCCCCCCAGGGCCCAGTACTTC. It yields the protein CASSAPGDPPRAQYF. The variable domain in full, with the rest retrieved from reference TRBV2 and TRBJ2-5, is EPEVTQTPSHQVTQMGQEVILRCVPISNHLYFYWYRQILGQKVEFLVSFYNNEISEKSEIFDDQFSVERPDGSNFTLKIRSTKLEDSAMYFCASSAPGDPPRAQYFGPGTRLLVL.

The chain combines TRBV6-5 with TRBJ2-7, with D tentatively TRBD2 (6 bases). CDR3 length: 14 residues. V was shortened by 4 bases and J by 2 bases, with 12 bases between the two germline ends. Germline V lookup: CDR1 MNHEY, CDR2 SVGAGI. The CDR3 here is CASSWAGQPYEQYF. CDR3 sequence (DNA): TGTGCCAGCAGTTGGGCGGGGCAACCCTACGAGCAGTACTTC.

V usage is TRBV6-5 and J usage is TRBJ1-2, with 10 positions matching TRBD1. The CDR3 sequence is 15 residues long. The germline gives CDR1 MNHEY, CDR2 SVGAGI. Trimming took 6 bases from V and 5 from J; bases not matched to a gene: 9. The CDR3 spells CASRHAPGQGYGYTF. The CDR3 DNA follows: TGTGCCAGCAGGCACGCACCGGGACAGGGGTATGGCTACACCTTC.

The V and J genes are TRBV3-1 (or the pseudogene TRBV3-2) and TRBJ2-5, with a possible D match to TRBD2 (7 bases). This CDR3 comprises 17 residues. The V and J ends lost 3 bases and 0 bases respectively, with 17 bases between them. The germline gives CDR1 LGHDT, CDR2 YNNKEL (reference sequence). The CDR3 loop is CASSHRGGRGYQETQYF. In nucleotides, the CDR3 is TGTGCCAGCAGCCACAGAGGGGGGCGGGGGTACCAAGAGACCCAGTACTTC.

This rearrangement joins TRBV7-3 to TRBJ2-3; tentative D call: TRBD2 (6 bases). Between the trimmed V and J ends, which lost 5 bases and 2 bases, there was a span of 11 bases. This CDR3 has 14 amino acids. Germline V CDR1 and CDR2: SGHTA, FQGTGA. Here the CDR3 reads CASSPGTPTDTQYF. The CDR3 DNA reads as TGTGCCAGCAGCCCAGGGACTCCCACAGATACGCAGTATTTT.

V usage is TRBV12-5 and J usage is TRBJ2-3; possibly TRBD1 for D (5 bases). The CDR3 sequence is 13 residues long. Looked up from germline, CDR1 is LGHNT and CDR2 is FRNRAP. V was cut by 3 bases and J by 4 bases, with 8 bases left in between. CDR3: CASGLETADTQYF. CDR3 nucleotides: TGTGCTAGTGGTTTAGAGACAGCAGATACGCAGTATTTT.

This clone was detected once. The chain links TRBV5-6 to TRBJ1-3; D is undetermined. Germline V gives CDR1 SGHDT, CDR2 YYEEEE. Trimming left V 0 bases short and J 0 bases short, with 4 bases between. CDR3 length equals 14 residues. CDR3 region: CASSLADSGNTIYF. The CDR3 coding sequence is TGTGCCAGCAGCTTGGCAGACTCTGGAAACACCATATATTTT.

This clone was seen a single time. The chain couples TRBV5-1 to TRBJ2-7; a weak D match, TRBD1 (5 bases). This CDR3 has 15 residues. The V and J ends lost 0 bases and 0 bases respectively, with 10 bases between them. Germline V CDR1 and CDR2: SGHRS, YFSETQ. Written as DNA, the CDR3 is TGCGCCAGCAGCTTGGCCGTGACAGTCTCCTACGAGCAGTACTTC. Translated, it gives CASSLAVTVSYEQYF. The full variable domain, its missing parts supplied by reference TRBV5-1 and TRBJ2-7, is KAGVTQTPRYLIKTRGQQVTLSCSPISGHRSVSWYQQTPGQGLQFLFEYFSETQRNKGNFPGRFSGRQFSNSRSEMNVSTLELGDSALYLCASSLAVTVSYEQYFGPGTRLTVT.

The rearrangement joins TRBV5-1 to TRBJ1-2, with D tentatively TRBD1 (6 bases). The CDR3 contains 14 residues. The germline V gene encodes CDR1 SGHRS and CDR2 YFSETQ. Trimming took 4 bases from V and 8 from J, leaving 18 bases between them. CDR3 nucleotide sequence: TGCGCCAGCAGCACTGGCGCGGGGGCGCGGGGCTACACCTTC. Its protein is CASSTGAGARGYTF.

The chain combines TRBV4-2 with TRBJ2-2, with 9 bases identical to TRBD2. CDR1 and CDR2 (germline): LGHNA, YNFKEQ. This CDR3 has 16 residues. The trim removed 1 base at V and 8 bases at J, leaving 8 bases unmatched. CDR3 sequence (DNA): TGTGCCAGCAGCCAAGGTCCAAGCGGGAGGTCGGGGGAGCTGTTTTTT. Translation: CASSQGPSGRSGELFF.

This chain uses TRBV6-6 with TRBJ2-3, with 13 positions matching TRBD2. The CDR3 is made up of 16 amino acids. The V gene end was trimmed by 5 bases and the J gene end by 3 bases; junction bases not matched to a gene: 5. Germline V gene data show CDR1 as MNHNY and CDR2 as SVGAGI (reference sequence). In DNA, the CDR3 is TGTGCCAGCAGTCGGACTAGCGGGGGCGGTACAGATACGCAGTATTTT. Translating it yields CASSRTSGGGTDTQYF.

The chain links TRBV30 to TRBJ2-1, with a tentative D call TRBD2 (5 bases). In germline, CDR1 is GTSNPN, CDR2 SVGIG (reference sequence). V lost 0 bases and J 3 bases, leaving 18 bases between the germline ends. The CDR3 spans 17 residues. CDR3 sequence (DNA): TGTGCCTGGAGTGTACCGCCCAGAGGAGGAGGCTACAATGAGCAGTTCTTC. This translates into CAWSVPPRGGGYNEQFF. Full variable domain (outside the CDR3, taken from reference TRBV30 and TRBJ2-1): SQTIHQWPATLVQPVGSPLSLECTVEGTSNPNLYWYRQAAGRGLQLLFYSVGIGQISSEVPQNLSASRPQDRQFILSSKKLLLSDSGFYLCAWSVPPRGGGYNEQFFGPGTRLTVL.

The V gene is TRBV28, the J gene TRBJ1-2, with D perhaps TRBD1 (5 bases). Trimming left V 5 bases short and J 4 bases short, with 11 bases between. Germline V gene sequence: CDR1 MDHEN, CDR2 SYDVKM. This CDR3 is built from 13 residues. Here the CDR3 reads CASSPQVAYGYTF. Written as DNA, the CDR3 is TGTGCCAGCAGTCCACAGGTCGCCTATGGCTACACCTTC.

This sequence joins TRBV2 and TRBJ2-7; weak D call: TRBD1 (6 bases). This CDR3 spans 18 amino acids. V lost 6 bases, J lost 6 bases, and 30 bases lay in between. In germline, CDR1 is SNHLY, CDR2 FYNNEI. Here the CDR3 reads CASRDADSPGYRGPEQYF. Written as DNA, the CDR3 is TGTGCCAGCAGAGACGCGGACAGCCCAGGATACCGGGGCCCCGAGCAGTACTTC.

The genes are TRBV24-1 and TRBJ2-1; D is possibly TRBD2 (6 bases). V was pared by 3 bases and J by 7 bases, with 12 bases between. The CDR3 consists of 14 residues. Germline V CDR1 and CDR2: KGHDR, SFDVKD. The CDR3 loop reads CATSDPGLGNEQFF. The CDR3 DNA reads TGTGCCACCAGTGATCCGGGACTGGGGAATGAGCAGTTCTTC.

The sample holds one count of this clone. The V call is TRBV11-3, the J call TRBJ2-1; 9 nucleotides line up with TRBD1. Per the germline V gene, CDR1 is SGHNT and CDR2 is YENEEA. This CDR3 has 15 amino acids. After removal of 6 bases from V and 7 bases from J, the junction contained 10 bases not matched to a gene. The CDR3 spells CASRTPGQGLNEQFF. The CDR3 DNA follows: TGTGCCAGCAGAACACCGGGACAGGGTCTAAATGAGCAGTTCTTC.

This clone came up once. This may stem from a read error, because a much larger clone lies one nucleotide away. The CDR3 DNA sequence: TGTGCCAGCAGCTTAGCGGAGCTCAATGAGCAGTTCTTC. Its protein product is CASSLAELNEQFF. The J gene is TRBJ2-1, the V gene TRBV7-7; D gene uncertain. This CDR3 spans 13 amino acids. The V and J ends lost 0 bases and 6 bases respectively, with 6 bases between them. Looked up from germline, CDR1 is SSHAT and CDR2 is FNYEAQ (reference sequence). Supplemented by reference TRBV7-7 and TRBJ2-1, the full variable domain reads GAGVSQSPRYKVTKRGQDVTLRCDPISSHATLYWYQQALGQGPEFLTYFNYEAQPDKSGLPSDRFSAERPEGSISTLTIQRTEQRDSAMYRCASSLAELNEQFFGPGTRLTVL.

This chain joins TRBV7-2 and TRBJ2-5; no definite D call. The V gene lost 1 base and the J gene lost 4 bases, with 7 bases spanning the gap. Germline CDR1 SGHTA, CDR2 FQGNSA. CDR3 length: 13 amino acids. The CDR3 sequence is CASSLDPLETQYF. CDR3 DNA: TGTGCCAGCAGCTTAGATCCTTTAGAGACCCAGTACTTC.